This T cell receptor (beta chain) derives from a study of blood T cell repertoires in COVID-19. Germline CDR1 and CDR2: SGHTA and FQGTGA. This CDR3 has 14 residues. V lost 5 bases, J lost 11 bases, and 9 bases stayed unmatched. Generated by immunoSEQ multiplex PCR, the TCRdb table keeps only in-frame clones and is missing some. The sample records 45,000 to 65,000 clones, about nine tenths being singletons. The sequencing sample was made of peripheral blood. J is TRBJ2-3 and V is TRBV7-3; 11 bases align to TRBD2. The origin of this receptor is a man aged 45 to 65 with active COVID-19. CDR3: CASSPSPLAGGQYF. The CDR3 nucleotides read TGTGCCAGCAGCCCGTCCCCCCTAGCGGGAGGGCAGTATTTT.